One sample yielded the 14 T cell receptor beta chains listed below, sequenced in a study of HIV-infected patients and healthy controls. Around 0.5 ug RNA was reverse transcribed with alpha and beta constant-region primers. Each of the alpha and beta chains got its own library through chain-specific third strand synthesis with indices. TCRdb reanalysed the 5' RACE reads using MiXCR and keeps one entry per CDR3 protein. The sample yields fewer than 6,500 distinct CDR3 sequences, 8.8% seen once. Follow-up blood was drawn about 14 weeks, roughly three months, after antiretroviral therapy began. Whole blood was used without fractionation, so all unsorted peripheral T cells were included. The input for sequencing was blood, taken during antiretroviral therapy. The receptors here all came from an adult with HIV infection.

At least ten counts were recorded for this clonotype. The chain links TRBV20-1 to TRBJ1-5; TRBD1 matches 8 bases. The CDR3 extends over 14 amino acids. Trimming at V came to 3 bases and at J to 4 bases, leaving 5 bases not matched to a gene. Germline V gene data show CDR1 as DFQATT and CDR2 as SNEGSKA (reference sequence). CDR3 in amino acids: CSARITGGNQPQHF. The CDR3 DNA reads as TGCAGTGCTAGGATTACAGGGGGTAATCAGCCCCAGCATTTT.

This clonotype is classed as medium-sized. DNA for the CDR3: TGTGCCAGCAGTCCACCGGGGGATGGGCAGCCCCAGCATTTT. Translated, it gives CASSPPGDGQPQHF. The V call is TRBV28, the J call TRBJ1-5; possible D gene TRBD1, 5 bases. The CDR3 runs 14 residues. Germline assignment: CDR1 MDHEN and CDR2 SYDVKM. With 5 bases removed from V and 7 bases from J, the gap between germline ends came to 15 bases.

The chain combines TRBV7-8 with TRBJ1-5; no clear D. Germline CDR1 is SGHVS and CDR2 is FQNEAQ. With 5 bases removed from V and 5 bases from J, the gap between germline ends came to 10 bases. The CDR3 has 13 amino acids. The CDR3, as DNA: TGTGCCAGCAGCCTGGGAGGGTATCAGCCCCAGCATTTT. Its translation is CASSLGGYQPQHF.

The sample holds many counts of this clonotype. This rearrangement joins TRBV18 to TRBJ1-5; D call uncertain. CDR1 is KGHSH and CDR2 is LQKENI in the germline V gene. Trimming cost V 2 bases and J 4 bases, with 9 bases left between them. The CDR3 is 14 amino acids. The CDR3 sequence is CASSPEQFNQPQHF. Written as DNA, the CDR3 is TGTGCCAGCTCACCAGAACAGTTTAATCAGCCCCAGCATTTT.

This clonotype has just a few counts. This chain connects TRBV16 to TRBJ1-5; D is uncertain. V was trimmed by 0 bases and J by 3 bases, leaving 9 bases between them. The CDR3 is 15 amino acids. The V gene's germline CDR1 is KGHSY and CDR2 FQNENV. CDR3 region: CASSQSPRNNQPQHF. In nucleotides, the CDR3 is TGTGCCAGCAGCCAATCTCCGAGGAACAATCAGCCCCAGCATTTT.

In its sample, this clonotype is medium-sized. The chain couples TRBV6-1 to TRBJ2-1; possible D gene TRBD2, 7 bases. CDR1 is MNHNS and CDR2 is SASEGT in the germline V gene. The V end lost 6 bases, the J end lost 7 bases, and 25 bases lay between the germline ends. CDR3 length: 17 amino acids. The DNA for the CDR3 is TGTGCCAGCAGCCGCCTCTCGGGGGGCCTCTCGGTTAATGAGCAGTTCTTC. Its translation is CASSRLSGGLSVNEQFF.

This clonotype was counted at least ten times. The rearrangement uses TRBV27 and TRBJ2-1; D gene uncertain. The germline gives CDR1 MNHEY, CDR2 SMNVEV (reference sequence). The CDR3 consists of 11 residues. The ends were cut back, 10 bases at V and 8 bases at J, with 12 bases in the middle. CDR3 in amino acids: CATHYFHEQFF. The CDR3 bases are TGTGCCACCCACTACTTCCATGAGCAGTTCTTC.

The chain's CDR3 is CASTPGGPGGYTF. CDR3 nucleotide sequence: TGTGCCAGCACACCGGGGGGGCCTGGGGGCTACACCTTC. J is TRBJ1-2 and V is TRBV25-1, with D possibly being TRBD1 (6 bases). Trimming took 7 bases from V and 8 from J, leaving 17 bases between them. Germline V gene sequence: CDR1 MGHDK, CDR2 SYGVNS. This CDR3 is 13 amino acids long.

Within the sample, this clonotype is medium-sized. This sequence joins TRBV11-2 and TRBJ1-1; D is possibly TRBD1 (5 bases). CDR3 size: 16 residues. Trimming left V 4 bases short and J 0 bases short, with 15 bases between. Per germline, CDR1 SGHAT and CDR2 FQNNGV. The CDR3 DNA is TGTGCCAGCAGCTCTGGACATGACTTGCTGAACACTGAAGCTTTCTTT. It is translated as CASSSGHDLLNTEAFF.

This clonotype is medium-sized by share. The chain employs TRBV7-2 and TRBJ2-3, with no clear D. V lost 2 bases and J lost 1, with 10 bases in between. The CDR3 spans 15 residues. Germline V gene data show CDR1 as SGHTA and CDR2 as FQGNSA. The CDR3 nucleotides read TGTGCCAGCAGCTTATTAGTTCAGGGCACAGATACGCAGTATTTT. It translates to CASSLLVQGTDTQYF.

The table lists this clonotype with many counts. The chain recombines TRBV3-1 with TRBJ2-3; D gene unclear. V was shortened by 0 bases and J by 7 bases, with 5 bases between the two germline ends. This CDR3 comprises 12 residues. Germline V gene lookup returns CDR1 LGHDT and CDR2 YNNKEL (reference sequence). This CDR3 is CASSQEYYTQYF. The CDR3, as DNA: TGTGCCAGCAGCCAAGAGTACTATACGCAGTATTTT.

This clonotype is termed medium-sized (0.01 to 0.1%). V is TRBV27 and J is TRBJ2-7; D tentatively fits TRBD1 or TRBD2 (5 bases each). Trimming removed 5 bases from V and 9 bases from J, with 20 bases in between. The CDR3 totals 14 residues. Germline V gene data show CDR1 as MNHEY and CDR2 as SMNVEV (reference sequence). The CDR3 region is CASSPWDGARRQYF. Here the CDR3 DNA reads TGTGCCAGCAGTCCCTGGGACGGTGCGAGAAGGCAGTACTTC.

This clonotype counts as medium-sized. CDR3 amino acids: CASSQEGTSYNEQFF. In nucleotides, the CDR3 is TGTGCCAGCAGCCAGGAGGGGACCTCCTACAATGAGCAGTTCTTC. The V call is TRBV7-2, the J call TRBJ2-1; D is perhaps TRBD2 (6 bases). V lost 5 bases and J 0 bases, leaving 11 bases between the germline ends. This CDR3 spans 15 amino acids. Germline CDR1 SGHTA, CDR2 FQGNSA.

This clonotype was counted ten times or more. The chain recombines TRBV12-3 or TRBV12-4 with TRBJ1-5; unclear D gene. Trimming cost V 6 bases and J 0 bases, with 6 bases left between them. The CDR3 has 13 residues. The CDR3 region is CASRPDSNQPQHF. CDR3 DNA sequence: TGTGCCAGCAGGCCAGATAGCAATCAGCCCCAGCATTTT.